The 13 T cell receptor beta chains listed next were all sequenced from one sample in a study of T cells in Graves' hyperthyroidism and ophthalmopathy. Amplification of TCR beta CDR3 regions used RNA as the template. During a first-round RT-PCR of the TCR CDR3, the HTBI primer set was used. In TCRdb, the multiplex PCR reads were re-called with MiXCR into one record per CDR3 protein. The sample has 400,000 or so distinct CDR3 sequences, around 15% seen once. Input material: blood. The source is a woman in her thirties with Graves' ophthalmopathy.

This chain connects TRBV7-9 to TRBJ1-2, with D possibly being TRBD1 (5 bases). Trimming removed 1 base at V and 7 bases at J, with 13 bases between. From germline, CDR1 is SEHNR and CDR2 FQNEAQ (reference sequence). The CDR3 is 14 amino acids. The DNA of the CDR3 is TGTGCCAGCAGCTTAGATGGCGCAGGGATTGGCTACACCTTC. This gives the protein CASSLDGAGIGYTF.

This clonotype was counted ten times or more. The V and J genes are TRBV20-1 and TRBJ2-1, with 8 bases that match TRBD1. Unmatched junction bases numbered 7, after V lost 3 bases and J lost 6 bases. There are 14 residues in the CDR3. Germline V gene sequence: CDR1 DFQATT, CDR2 SNEGSKA (reference sequence). The CDR3: CSARNGQGSNEQFF. In DNA, the CDR3 is TGCAGTGCTAGGAACGGACAGGGTTCCAATGAGCAGTTCTTC.

This clonotype was observed many times. V gene TRBV18 combines with J gene TRBJ2-1; no clear D. V was cut by 0 bases and J by 1 base, with 7 bases left in between. This CDR3 spans 15 amino acids. CDR1 KGHSH and CDR2 LQKENI come from the germline V gene. The chain's CDR3 is CASSPPQGSYNEQFF. In nucleotides, the CDR3 is TGTGCCAGCTCACCACCACAAGGTTCCTACAATGAGCAGTTCTTC.

This clonotype appeared a few times. The V and J genes are TRBV5-5 and TRBJ1-6, with TRBD1 as a possible D gene (6 bases). V shed 5 bases and J shed 7 bases, with 16 bases lying between them. Germline V gene sequence: CDR1 SGHKS, CDR2 YYEKEE (reference sequence). The CDR3 has 15 residues. The CDR3 reads CASSNQGIRNSPLHF. Here the CDR3 DNA reads TGTGCCAGCAGTAATCAGGGGATAAGGAATTCACCCCTCCACTTT.

This clonotype has ten or more counts. The rearrangement uses TRBV6-1 and TRBJ2-7, with 7 bases matching TRBD1. The CDR3 length is 15 residues. Unmatched junction bases numbered 10, after V lost 6 bases and J lost 2 bases. Germline CDR1 reads MNHNS; CDR2 reads SASEGT. In nucleotides, the CDR3 is TGTGCCAGCAGCACATACTGGGACAGCGCCTACGAGCAGTACTTC. Protein sequence: CASSTYWDSAYEQYF.

This chain joins TRBV20-1 and TRBJ2-3; 10 bases fit TRBD2. The CDR3 covers 16 residues. The V segment lost 3 bases and the J segment 6 bases; nucleotides outside the gene matches: 12. Germline values: CDR1 DFQATT, CDR2 SNEGSKA (reference sequence). The CDR3, as DNA: TGCAGTGCTAGTAAGGTAGCGGGGGGTCTGAGGGATACGCAGTATTTT. This translates into CSASKVAGGLRDTQYF.

This clonotype was detected ten times or more. V and J are TRBV7-2 and TRBJ2-7; tentatively, D is TRBD1 or TRBD2 (5 bases each). The V gene lost 0 bases and the J gene lost 5 bases, with 8 bases spanning the gap. In germline, CDR1 is SGHTA, CDR2 FQGNSA. The length of the CDR3 is 13 residues. CDR3 amino acids: CASSLAGDHEQYF. The DNA of the CDR3 is TGTGCCAGCAGCTTAGCGGGGGACCACGAGCAGTACTTC.

This clonotype showed up many times. The V gene is TRBV11-2, the J gene TRBJ2-7; D might be TRBD1 or TRBD2, each matching 5 bases. Deletions cut 3 bases from V and 2 bases from J, with 14 bases between. This CDR3 is 15 amino acids long. Per the germline V gene, CDR1 is SGHAT and CDR2 is FQNNGV. Here the CDR3 DNA reads TGTGCCAGCAGCTTTGGGGACCTCGCGGCCTACGAGCAGTACTTC. Translated, it gives CASSFGDLAAYEQYF. The full variable domain, in which reference TRBV11-2 and TRBJ2-7 provide the parts outside the CDR3, is EAGVAQSPRYKIIEKRQSVAFWCNPISGHATLYWYQQILGQGPKLLIQFQNNGVVDDSQLPKDRFSAERLKGVDSTLKIQPAKLEDSAVYLCASSFGDLAAYEQYFGPGTRLTVT.

There are many counts of this clonotype. V is TRBV28 and J is TRBJ2-7; TRBD2 is a possible D gene (5 bases). Trimming shortened V by 4 bases and J by 3 bases, and 7 bases separated the two germline ends. CDR1 is MDHEN, CDR2 SYDVKM, per germline. The CDR3 runs 12 residues. DNA for the CDR3: TGTGCCAGCAGTTCACTAGTCTACGAGCAGTACTTC. Its translation is CASSSLVYEQYF.

This clonotype occurred many times. The CDR3 protein is CASSRTPGGHNEQFF. The CDR3 DNA reads TGTGCCAGCAGCCGTACTCCTGGGGGGCACAATGAGCAGTTCTTC. This chain links TRBV11-1 with TRBJ2-1, with D tentatively TRBD1 or TRBD2 (6 bases each). The germline CDR1 and CDR2 sequences are SGHAT and FQDESV (reference sequence). The germline V and J ends were trimmed by 5 bases and 5 bases, with 16 bases remaining between them. The CDR3 length is 15 residues.

This clonotype was counted between two and nine times. J is TRBJ2-1 and V is TRBV19; TRBD1 aligns across 10 bases. The germline gives CDR1 LNHDA, CDR2 SQIVND (reference sequence). The length of the CDR3 is 15 residues. Losses at the gene ends were 5 bases for V and 3 bases for J; bases not matched to a gene: 4. For the CDR3, the DNA is TGTGCCAGTAGTCCCCGGACAGGGGGCTACAATGAGCAGTTCTTC. It codes for CASSPRTGGYNEQFF.

This clonotype came up many times. The chain combines TRBV4-2 with TRBJ2-1; 9 bases agree with TRBD2. The length of the CDR3 is 18 residues. V was pared by 4 bases and J by 8 bases, with 18 bases of the junction left unmatched. Germline CDR1 LGHNA, CDR2 YNFKEQ. In nucleotides, the CDR3 is TGTGCCAGCAGCCTCGAACCGGGACTAGCAGCCCAAGTGGATGAGCAGTTCTTC. It codes for CASSLEPGLAAQVDEQFF.

This clonotype was seen many times. The J gene is TRBJ1-2, the V gene TRBV7-9; D is possibly TRBD1 (6 bases). Germline loops: CDR1 SEHNR, CDR2 FQNEAQ (reference sequence). V was trimmed by 5 bases and J by 8 bases, leaving 21 bases between them. The CDR3 spans 15 residues. The CDR3 sequence: CASSVPPRGEEGYTF. Written as DNA, the CDR3 is TGTGCCAGCAGCGTCCCTCCTAGGGGGGAGGAAGGCTACACCTTC.